The 21 T cell receptor beta chains in this list originate from one sample, sequenced in a study of T-cell memory formation after mild COVID-19. TCRdb recomputed calls from the 5' RACE reads with MiXCR, one row per CDR3 protein. Here the sample spans 450,000 to 650,000 distinct CDR3 sequences, roughly 20% being singletons. Sequenced sample: PBMCs or a T cell subset sorted from them (not recorded which). Source of these receptors: an adult woman who had mild COVID-19 (a few samples of this study predate the infection). Cell type and time point are not known.

This clonotype has a handful of counts. The CDR3 spells CASSGDGEQYF. The DNA of the CDR3 is TGTGCCAGCAGCGGTGATGGGGAGCAGTACTTC. This chain uses TRBV7-9 with TRBJ2-7; D gene uncertain. Germline V gives CDR1 SEHNR, CDR2 FQNEAQ (reference sequence). Trimming took 5 bases from V and 7 from J, leaving 9 bases between them. CDR3 length: 11 residues.

This clonotype has a count of ten or more. CDR3 nucleotides: TGTGCCAGCAGCTCCGACAGGGGGCGAGAGACCCAGTACTTC. It yields the protein CASSSDRGRETQYF. V gene TRBV7-2 combines with J gene TRBJ2-5; 10 positions match TRBD1. Per the germline V gene, CDR1 is SGHTA and CDR2 is FQGNSA. Germline trimming cut 4 bases from V and 4 bases from J; bases unmatched to any gene: 3. CDR3 length: 14 residues.

The J gene is TRBJ1-1, the V gene TRBV7-3, with 8 bases aligning to TRBD1. The CDR3 is 14 amino acids. V dropped 5 bases and J dropped 5; count of bases not matched to a gene: 7. CDR1 SGHTA and CDR2 FQGTGA come from the germline V gene. Here the CDR3 DNA reads TGTGCCAGCAGCCACGGACAGGGACGAACTGAAGCTTTCTTT. Its protein product is CASSHGQGRTEAFF.

As DNA, the CDR3 is TGTGCCAGTAGTATGCGGGGAAAGGATACTGAAGCTTTCTTT. It yields the protein CASSMRGKDTEAFF. This chain joins TRBV19 and TRBJ1-1; D is uncertain. The CDR3 covers 14 residues. Germline V gene lookup returns CDR1 LNHDA and CDR2 SQIVND (reference sequence). The ends were cut back, 3 bases at V and 5 bases at J, with 13 bases in the middle.

V is TRBV7-9 and J is TRBJ1-2; TRBD1 agrees at 8 bases. The CDR3 sequence is 13 residues long. Germline CDR1 SEHNR, CDR2 FQNEAQ (reference sequence). The trim removed 3 bases at V and 7 bases at J, leaving 4 bases unmatched. CDR3 protein: CASSFRQGAGYTF. The CDR3 bases are TGTGCCAGCAGCTTTAGGCAGGGGGCTGGCTACACCTTC.

The rearrangement links TRBV5-1 to TRBJ2-1, with 8 bases fitting TRBD1. Germline values: CDR1 SGHRS, CDR2 YFSETQ. The CDR3 has 15 residues. Trimming removed 8 bases from V and 4 bases from J; junction bases left unmatched: 11. The CDR3 is CASTQGESRYNEQFF. In DNA, the CDR3 is TGCGCCAGTACACAGGGGGAGAGTCGGTACAATGAGCAGTTCTTC.

This chain links TRBV9 with TRBJ2-3; 10 bases are shared with TRBD2. The CDR3 contains 17 residues. Per germline, CDR1 SGDLS and CDR2 YYNGEE. With V trimmed by 1 base and J by 6 bases, 11 bases remained unmatched. The CDR3 DNA follows: TGTGCCAGCAGCGTACAGCCTAGCGGGGGCCCTAGGGATACGCAGTATTTT. It translates to CASSVQPSGGPRDTQYF.

This clonotype was picked up a small number of times. The V call is TRBV24-1, the J call TRBJ2-3; D remains ambiguous. Germline V CDR1 and CDR2: KGHDR, SFDVKD. Trimming pared 6 bases from V and 6 bases from J, leaving 9 bases between. This CDR3 has 12 amino acids. The CDR3 nucleotides are TGTGCCACCAGTCAGAAGGGCGATACGCAGTATTTT. As protein: CATSQKGDTQYF.

This clonotype was observed a handful of times. This chain connects TRBV20-1 to TRBJ1-1; weak D call: TRBD1 (5 bases). The CDR3 consists of 15 residues. CDR1 and CDR2 (germline): DFQATT, SNEGSKA (reference sequence). V shed 1 base and J shed 0 bases, with 12 bases lying between them. The DNA for the CDR3 is TGCAGTGCTAGAGTTCCCGGGACGGTGAACACTGAAGCTTTCTTT. It yields the protein CSARVPGTVNTEAFF.

The chain uses TRBV12-3 or TRBV12-4 and TRBJ2-1; 8 bases match TRBD2. The junction had 13 bases not matched to a gene; V was cut back by 6 bases and J by 15 bases. This CDR3 spans 13 amino acids. CDR3 sequence (DNA): TGTGCCAGCAGCCACATACCCGGGGGGGGATCGTTCTTC. Its translation is CASSHIPGGGSFF.

This clonotype showed up just a few times. The chain links TRBV20-1 to TRBJ1-2, with 7 bases identical to TRBD1. Germline assignment: CDR1 DFQATT and CDR2 SNEGSKA (reference sequence). The CDR3 runs 14 residues. The V gene end was trimmed by 8 bases and the J gene end by 1 base; junction bases not matched to a gene: 10. CDR3 region: CSRRRQGLNYGYTF. Here the CDR3 DNA reads TGCAGTCGAAGACGACAGGGACTTAACTATGGCTACACCTTC.

A few counts support this clonotype. The chain joins TRBV10-3 to TRBJ2-3; weak D call: TRBD1 (6 bases). The CDR3 runs 14 residues. V gave up 4 bases and J gave up 0 bases, with 8 bases separating them. Germline CDR1 and CDR2: ENHRY and SYGVKD. The CDR3, as DNA: TGTGCCATCAGTGGTCAGGGGAGCACAGATACGCAGTATTTT. Its protein is CAISGQGSTDTQYF.

This clonotype was detected a few times. The chain joins TRBV24-1 to TRBJ1-1; D gene uncertain. From germline, CDR1 is KGHDR and CDR2 SFDVKD. CDR3 size: 17 residues. Trimming removed 0 bases from V and 1 base from J, with 14 bases in between. The CDR3 protein is CATSDLIRGWANTEAFF. In nucleotides, the CDR3 is TGTGCCACCAGTGATTTGATCCGGGGTTGGGCGAACACTGAAGCTTTCTTT.

This clonotype appeared a few times. The V gene is TRBV29-1, the J gene TRBJ2-7, with a weak D call TRBD1 (7 bases). Germline V lookup: CDR1 SQVTM, CDR2 ANQGSEA. Trimming shortened V by 2 bases and J by 3 bases, and 17 bases separated the two germline ends. The length of the CDR3 is 15 residues. DNA of the CDR3: TGCAGCGTTGAATACGGGGGCGACAGGGACTACGAGCAGTACTTC. Its protein is CSVEYGGDRDYEQYF.

The chain joins TRBV19 to TRBJ2-1, with TRBD2 identical over 9 bases. Trimming at V came to 0 bases and at J to 5 bases, leaving 5 bases not matched to a gene. This CDR3 has 16 amino acids. Germline CDR1 is LNHDA and CDR2 is SQIVND (reference sequence). The CDR3 is CASSIDPGLADNEQFF. CDR3 in DNA: TGTGCCAGTAGTATAGATCCGGGACTAGCCGACAATGAGCAGTTCTTC. The full variable domain, in which reference TRBV19 and TRBJ2-1 provide the parts outside the CDR3, is DGGITQSPKYLFRKEGQNVTLSCEQNLNHDAMYWYRQDPGQGLRLIYYSQIVNDFQKGDIAEGYSVSREKKESFPLTVTSAQKNPTAFYLCASSIDPGLADNEQFFGPGTRLTVL.

The chain carries TRBV28 and TRBJ2-1; 9 positions match TRBD1. From germline, CDR1 is MDHEN and CDR2 SYDVKM. Trimming removed 6 bases from V and 6 bases from J; junction bases left unmatched: 12. This CDR3 is built from 16 residues. The CDR3 is CASRPHSGTGSNEQFF. CDR3 bases: TGTGCCAGCAGGCCACACTCCGGGACAGGGAGCAATGAGCAGTTCTTC. Full variable domain (outside the CDR3, taken from reference TRBV28 and TRBJ2-1): DVKVTQSSRYLVKRTGEKVFLECVQDMDHENMFWYRQDPGLGLRLIYFSYDVKMKEKGDIPEGYSVSREKKERFSLILESASTNQTSMYLCASRPHSGTGSNEQFFGPGTRLTVL.

V gene TRBV20-1 combines with J gene TRBJ2-5; 7 nucleotides agree with TRBD2. Germline assignment: CDR1 DFQATT and CDR2 SNEGSKA (reference sequence). The J segment lost 1 base and the V segment lost 6 bases, leaving 5 bases of the junction unmatched. This CDR3 spans 13 amino acids. DNA for the CDR3: TGCAGTGCCCCCCTAGCGGCCCAAGAGACCCAGTACTTC. It is translated as CSAPLAAQETQYF.

The chain couples TRBV9 to TRBJ1-1; D not certain. This CDR3 has 15 amino acids. Germline assignment: CDR1 SGDLS and CDR2 YYNGEE. V was shortened by 0 bases and J by 2 bases, with 11 bases between the two germline ends. In DNA form, the CDR3 reads TGTGCCAGCAGCGTAGGAGTGGAGGTAAACACTGAAGCTTTCTTT. This translates into CASSVGVEVNTEAFF.

Only a few counts were recorded for this clonotype. The chain employs TRBV7-2 and TRBJ1-3; D remains unclear. This CDR3 is 12 amino acids long. CDR1 SGHTA and CDR2 FQGNSA come from the germline V gene. Trimming cost V 8 bases and J 4 bases, with 9 bases left between them. The CDR3, as DNA: TGTGCCAGCCAACTGGGCGGAAACACCATATATTTT. Amino acid sequence: CASQLGGNTIYF.

This clonotype was found many times. This chain's CDR3 is CASSQDSGTTDTQYF. DNA for the CDR3: TGTGCCAGCAGCCAAGATTCTGGAACCACAGATACGCAGTATTTT. The chain carries TRBV4-2 and TRBJ2-3; the D is unclear. Looked up from germline, CDR1 is LGHNA and CDR2 is YNFKEQ. Trimming took off 0 bases at V and 2 bases at J, with 9 bases between the two ends. The CDR3 sequence is 15 residues long.

This rearrangement joins TRBV6-2 or TRBV6-3 to TRBJ2-7; TRBD2 matches at 7 bases. The CDR3 loop spans 15 amino acids. V lost 5 bases to trimming and J lost 3 bases; unmatched junction nucleotides: 10. Germline V gene data show CDR1 as MNHEY and CDR2 as SVGEGT. The CDR3 nucleotides are TGTGCCAGCAGTATTCCGGGACTACCAAGCTACGAGCAGTACTTC. Translated: CASSIPGLPSYEQYF.